The 30 T cell receptor beta chains in this list originate from one sample, sequenced in a study of blood T cell repertoires in COVID-19. Assay: immunoSEQ multiplex PCR; the TCRdb copy retains only in-frame clones and omits some. The table has 180,000 or so clones, 80% to 90% seen once. Sequencing was done on a sample of peripheral blood. Receptors originate from a man aged 55-75 years with acute or convalescent COVID-19.

This sequence joins TRBV6-2 or TRBV6-3 and TRBJ2-1; D gene ambiguous. Germline V gives CDR1 MNHEY, CDR2 SVGEGT. Trimming took 6 bases from V and 1 from J, leaving 16 bases between them. This CDR3 has 16 amino acids. CDR3 amino acids: CASSKSIGGSYNEQFF. CDR3 nucleotide sequence: TGTGCCAGCAGCAAATCTATTGGCGGTTCCTACAATGAGCAGTTCTTC.

Concerning this clone: Different DNA sequences within this sample yield the same CDR3. The rearrangement links TRBV27 to TRBJ1-1, with a possible D match to TRBD1 (6 bases). CDR1 MNHEY and CDR2 SMNVEV come from the germline V gene (reference sequence). Trimming took off 3 bases at V and 1 base at J, with 9 bases between the two ends. CDR3 length: 14 residues. The CDR3 sequence: CASSFSGANTEAFF. CDR3 bases: TGTGCCAGCAGTTTCTCAGGGGCGAACACTGAAGCTTTCTTT.

The V call is TRBV28, the J call TRBJ1-6; 8 bases are a match to TRBD1. The V segment lost 3 bases and the J segment 4 bases; nucleotides outside the gene matches: 11. Germline CDR1 MDHEN, CDR2 SYDVKM. CDR3 size: 18 residues. The DNA for the CDR3 is TGTGCCAGCAGTTTTCGTCCCCATCGACAGGGGTATAATTCACCCCTCCACTTT. The encoded protein is CASSFRPHRQGYNSPLHF.

The chain has TRBV6-5 and TRBJ2-2; D is possibly TRBD1 (6 bases). The CDR3 runs 14 residues. CDR1 MNHEY and CDR2 SVGAGI come from the germline V gene. Trimming took off 5 bases at V and 4 bases at J, with 11 bases between the two ends. The CDR3 DNA reads as TGTGCCAGCAGTCGACAGGTACCCACCGGGGAGCTGTTTTTT. Translated: CASSRQVPTGELFF.

The chain combines TRBV11-2 with TRBJ2-3; no clear D. Trimming took off 1 base at V and 1 base at J, with 9 bases between the two ends. The CDR3 totals 15 residues. Germline V CDR1 and CDR2: SGHAT, FQNNGV. The CDR3 loop reads CASSLGGARTDTQYF. The CDR3, as DNA: TGTGCCAGCAGCTTAGGCGGAGCCCGCACAGATACGCAGTATTTT.

The chain employs TRBV27 and TRBJ2-7; 10 bases line up with TRBD1. The V gene's germline CDR1 is MNHEY and CDR2 SMNVEV (reference sequence). This CDR3 is built from 17 residues. The ends lost 5 bases at V and 5 bases at J; junction bases unmatched: 15. The CDR3 loop reads CASSRLAGTGVGNEQYF. In nucleotides, the CDR3 is TGTGCCAGCAGTCGCCTTGCCGGGACAGGGGTCGGGAACGAGCAGTACTTC.

The chain joins TRBV5-4 to TRBJ2-2; D gene ambiguous. The germline gives CDR1 SGHNT, CDR2 YYREEE (reference sequence). The CDR3 sequence is 13 residues long. V was shortened by 4 bases and J by 5 bases, with 9 bases between the two germline ends. The DNA for the CDR3 is TGTGCCAGCAGCACACCGCGGACCGGGGAGCTGTTTTTT. Translated: CASSTPRTGELFF.

This clone appeared a single time. The chain is built from TRBV18 and TRBJ2-4; 12 positions agree with TRBD2. Germline assignment: CDR1 KGHSH and CDR2 LQKENI. The CDR3 covers 18 residues. With V trimmed by 2 bases and J by 6 bases, 11 bases remained unmatched. DNA for the CDR3: TGTGCCAGCTCACCAACGGCTAGCGGGAGGGCGGAGCGAAACATTCAGTACTTC. Protein product: CASSPTASGRAERNIQYF.

The chain carries TRBV6-2 or TRBV6-3 and TRBJ1-1; D is ambiguous. V lost 5 bases and J lost 3, with 7 bases in between. From germline, CDR1 is MNHEY and CDR2 SVGEGT. This CDR3 has 12 amino acids. In nucleotides, the CDR3 is TGTGCCAGCAGTAGAGGCTACACTGAAGCTTTCTTT. This sequence encodes CASSRGYTEAFF.

This clone appeared once. CDR3 coding DNA: TGTGCCAGCAGCCACCGGGACAGGGAAGAGGAGACCCAGTACTTC. Translating it yields CASSHRDREEETQYF. The V gene is TRBV7-2, the J gene TRBJ2-5; TRBD1 matches 9 bases. CDR1 is SGHTA and CDR2 is FQGNSA in the germline V gene. The CDR3 is 15 residues long. Trimming removed 5 bases from V and 5 bases from J; junction bases left unmatched: 9.

The chain joins TRBV10-2 to TRBJ2-1, with D uncertain. Germline V gene lookup returns CDR1 WSHSY and CDR2 SAAADI. Trimming shortened V by 4 bases and J by 10 bases, and 5 bases separated the two germline ends. The CDR3 extends over 10 amino acids. CDR3 loop: CASSAPEQFF. CDR3 nucleotides: TGCGCCAGCAGTGCCCCAGAGCAGTTCTTC.

This rearrangement joins TRBV7-3 to TRBJ1-1, with D uncertain. The CDR3 totals 15 residues. V was trimmed by 3 bases and J by 1 base, leaving 12 bases between them. Germline CDR1 and CDR2: SGHTA and FQGTGA. CDR3 loop: CASSFLSTANTEAFF. In DNA, the CDR3 is TGTGCCAGCAGCTTCCTAAGTACAGCGAACACTGAAGCTTTCTTT.

The V call is TRBV4-2, the J call TRBJ2-1, with 7 bases lining up with TRBD2. This CDR3 is built from 17 residues. Trimming cost V 1 base and J 4 bases; bases outside gene matches: 10. In germline, CDR1 is LGHNA, CDR2 YNFKEQ. The CDR3 sequence: CASSQGLQRDGYNEQFF. DNA of the CDR3: TGTGCCAGCAGCCAAGGCCTACAGCGGGATGGGTACAATGAGCAGTTCTTC.

Written as DNA, the CDR3 is TGTGCCAGCTCACCGTGGCGGACAGGGTTAGGAGCCTACAATGAGCAGTTCTTC. The encoded protein is CASSPWRTGLGAYNEQFF. The genes are TRBV18 and TRBJ2-1; 8 bases are shared with TRBD1. This CDR3 is 18 amino acids long. The J segment lost 2 bases and the V segment lost 3 bases, leaving 12 bases of the junction unmatched. Per the germline V gene, CDR1 is KGHSH and CDR2 is LQKENI.

The chain carries TRBV3-1 (or the pseudogene TRBV3-2) and TRBJ2-3; no definite D call. The V end was cut by 0 bases, the J end by 0 bases, with 16 bases between. The CDR3 sequence is 18 residues long. Per the germline V gene, CDR1 is LGHDT and CDR2 is YNNKEL (reference sequence). This chain's CDR3 is CASSQDSSHGFSTDTQYF. CDR3 DNA sequence: TGTGCCAGCAGCCAAGATAGCAGTCACGGATTTAGCACAGATACGCAGTATTTT.

This sequence joins TRBV15 and TRBJ2-2; TRBD2 aligns across 12 bases. Losses at the gene ends were 0 bases for V and 7 bases for J; bases not matched to a gene: 12. CDR1 LNHNV and CDR2 YYDKDF come from the germline V gene (reference sequence). CDR3 length: 19 amino acids. CDR3 sequence reads: CATSRELAGGPWGDGELFF. Here the CDR3 DNA reads TGTGCCACCAGCAGAGAACTAGCGGGAGGCCCCTGGGGGGACGGGGAGCTGTTTTTT. The complete variable domain, with remaining parts taken from reference TRBV15 and TRBJ2-2, reads DAMVIQNPRYQVTQFGKPVTLSCSQTLNHNVMYWYQQKSSQAPKLLFHYYDKDFNNEADTPDNFQSRRPNTSFCFLDIRSPGLGDTAMYLCATSRELAGGPWGDGELFFGEGSRLTVL.

This chain joins TRBV4-2 and TRBJ2-1; tentative D call: TRBD1 (5 bases). This CDR3 contains 14 residues. Germline assignment: CDR1 LGHNA and CDR2 YNFKEQ. Trimming left V 2 bases short and J 7 bases short, with 12 bases between. The CDR3 bases are TGTGCCAGCAGCCAACTGGGGCGCTGGAATGAGCAGTTCTTC. Residues: CASSQLGRWNEQFF.

V usage is TRBV18 and J usage is TRBJ2-7; D not certain. CDR1 and CDR2 from the germline V gene are KGHSH and LQKENI. The CDR3 loop spans 12 amino acids. The V and J ends lost 2 bases and 5 bases respectively, with 7 bases between them. CDR3 loop: CASSPRLDEQYF. DNA of the CDR3: TGTGCCAGCTCACCAAGGCTAGACGAGCAGTACTTC. Complete variable domain (other parts from reference TRBV18 and TRBJ2-7): NAGVMQNPRHLVRRRGQEARLRCSPMKGHSHVYWYRQLPEEGLKFMVYLQKENIIDESGMPKERFSAEFPKEGPSILRIQQVVRGDSAAYFCASSPRLDEQYFGPGTRLTVT.

V usage is TRBV28 and J usage is TRBJ1-1, with D unclear. The length of the CDR3 is 14 residues. Germline V lookup: CDR1 MDHEN, CDR2 SYDVKM. V lost 3 bases and J lost 7, with 15 bases in between. In nucleotides, the CDR3 is TGTGCCAGCAGTTTTCCCCGCCGAACGGGTGAAGCTTTCTTT. It is translated as CASSFPRRTGEAFF.

This clone was counted a single time. The chain recombines TRBV28 with TRBJ1-1; perhaps TRBD1 as D (6 bases). The CDR3 covers 15 residues. From germline, CDR1 is MDHEN and CDR2 SYDVKM. V dropped 1 base and J dropped 6 bases, with 15 bases sitting between them. The CDR3 DNA reads TGTGCCAGCAGTTTATTTAGGAAAGGGGGTGCTGAAGCTTTCTTT. Translation: CASSLFRKGGAEAFF. Full variable domain (outside the CDR3, taken from reference TRBV28 and TRBJ1-1): DVKVTQSSRYLVKRTGEKVFLECVQDMDHENMFWYRQDPGLGLRLIYFSYDVKMKEKGDIPEGYSVSREKKERFSLILESASTNQTSMYLCASSLFRKGGAEAFFGQGTRLTVV.

This clone showed up just a few times. V gene TRBV5-1 combines with J gene TRBJ2-1; D is unresolved. CDR1 is SGHRS, CDR2 YFSETQ, per germline. This CDR3 contains 13 residues. V was cut by 4 bases and J by 5 bases, with 10 bases left in between. CDR3 sequence: CASSNGFDNEQFF. CDR3 DNA sequence: TGCGCCAGCAGCAACGGGTTCGACAATGAGCAGTTCTTC. Filled out from reference TRBV5-1 and TRBJ2-1, the complete variable domain reads KAGVTQTPRYLIKTRGQQVTLSCSPISGHRSVSWYQQTPGQGLQFLFEYFSETQRNKGNFPGRFSGRQFSNSRSEMNVSTLELGDSALYLCASSNGFDNEQFFGPGTRLTVL.

V usage is TRBV10-2 and J usage is TRBJ2-5, with a possible D match to TRBD2 (5 bases). The germline V and J ends were trimmed by 8 bases and 2 bases, with 18 bases remaining between them. The germline CDR1 and CDR2 sequences are WSHSY and SAAADI. The CDR3 has 15 amino acids. In nucleotides, the CDR3 is TGCGCCAGCCGCCGGGGAGAGAACCCACAAGAGACCCAGTACTTC. Encoded protein: CASRRGENPQETQYF.

This chain joins TRBV27 and TRBJ1-1; maybe TRBD1 (5 bases). Germline V CDR1 and CDR2: MNHEY, SMNVEV (reference sequence). Trimming removed 5 bases at V and 2 bases at J, with 12 bases between. CDR3 length: 14 residues. The CDR3 loop reads CASSVLGPNTEAFF. The CDR3, as DNA: TGTGCCAGCAGTGTATTGGGGCCTAACACTGAAGCTTTCTTT.

The chain carries TRBV5-5 and TRBJ1-4, with D maybe TRBD1 (5 bases). The ends were cut back, 2 bases at V and 7 bases at J, with 12 bases in the middle. Germline V gene sequence: CDR1 SGHKS, CDR2 YYEKEE (reference sequence). The CDR3 is 14 residues long. Here the CDR3 reads CASSFRQGGEKLFF. DNA of the CDR3: TGTGCCAGCAGCTTTCGTCAGGGAGGTGAAAAACTGTTTTTT.

The sample holds one count of this clone. The rearrangement uses TRBV10-2 and TRBJ2-3; 7 bases fit TRBD2. The CDR3 is 16 amino acids. V dropped 7 bases and J dropped 3; count of bases not matched to a gene: 13. Looked up from germline, CDR1 is WSHSY and CDR2 is SAAADI. As DNA, the CDR3 is TGCGCCAGCACGCCCCTGAACGGGAGGTATACAGATACGCAGTATTTT. Its translation is CASTPLNGRYTDTQYF.

This chain joins TRBV5-1 and TRBJ2-2; TRBD2 might be the D (6 bases). V lost 0 bases to trimming and J lost 1 base, with 10 bases between them. CDR1 and CDR2 from the germline V gene are SGHRS and YFSETQ. CDR3 length equals 16 residues. The CDR3 bases are TGCGCCAGCAGCTTGGCGTCAGCGGGGAACACCGGGGAGCTGTTTTTT. Translated: CASSLASAGNTGELFF.

V and J are TRBV9 and TRBJ2-3; 9 nucleotides align to TRBD1. Germline V gene lookup returns CDR1 SGDLS and CDR2 YYNGEE. Losses at the gene ends were 4 bases for V and 1 base for J; bases not matched to a gene: 7. The CDR3 length is 16 residues. CDR3 nucleotides: TGTGCCAGCAGCCGTCTGGGACAGGGCCGCACAGATACGCAGTATTTT. Translated, it gives CASSRLGQGRTDTQYF.

This chain uses TRBV18 with TRBJ1-1; a weak D match, TRBD1 (6 bases). From germline, CDR1 is KGHSH and CDR2 LQKENI. The CDR3 is made up of 14 amino acids. Trimming left V 0 bases short and J 6 bases short, with 11 bases between. DNA of the CDR3: TGTGCCAGCTCACCACCGACAGGCTTGCCTGAAGCTTTCTTT. Translated: CASSPPTGLPEAFF.

The V and J genes are TRBV7-9 and TRBJ2-7; 12 nucleotides match TRBD2. V was clipped by 3 bases and J by 12 bases; unmatched bases: 6. Germline CDR1 SEHNR, CDR2 FQNEAQ (reference sequence). This CDR3 contains 13 residues. The CDR3 here is CASSFPGLAGAYF. For the CDR3, the DNA is TGTGCCAGCAGCTTTCCGGGACTAGCGGGTGCGTACTTC.

The gene calls are TRBV6-5 and TRBJ1-5; the match to TRBD1 covers 11 bases. Trimming removed 6 bases from V and 7 bases from J; junction bases left unmatched: 5. Germline CDR1 reads MNHEY; CDR2 reads SVGAGI. The CDR3 has 14 amino acids. In DNA form, the CDR3 reads TGTGCCAGCAGCCGGACAGGGGGCCAGCAGCCCCAGCATTTT. It encodes CASSRTGGQQPQHF.